This passage covers 3 T cell receptor beta chains from one sample sequenced in a study of cytomegalovirus exposure and HLA in healthy donors. Primers: 60 Vbeta forward and 13 Jbeta reverse. Assay: immunoSEQ multiplex PCR; the TCRdb copy retains only in-frame clones and omits some. Of 120,000 or so clones in the sample, about 72% were seen once. The sample was PBMCs. The receptors originated from a man in his fifties or sixties in good health and CMV-seropositive.

The CDR3 bases are TGCGCCAGCAGCCCGGGGACAGTGCAAGAGACCCAGTACTTC. Encoded protein: CASSPGTVQETQYF. This sequence joins TRBV5-1 and TRBJ2-5; 7 positions match TRBD1. This CDR3 spans 14 amino acids. Germline lookup yields CDR1 SGHRS and CDR2 YFSETQ. Germline trimming cut 4 bases from V and 2 bases from J; bases unmatched to any gene: 5.

This chain links TRBV18 with TRBJ2-2, with 9 bases fitting TRBD2. The CDR3 runs to 16 residues. Losses at the gene ends were 5 bases for V and 4 bases for J; bases not matched to a gene: 8. The germline V gene has CDR1 KGHSH and CDR2 LQKENI. The CDR3 DNA reads as TGTGCCAGCTCAGCAATAGCGGGAGAGGTCACCGGGGAGCTGTTTTTT. The encoded protein is CASSAIAGEVTGELFF.

This clone was recorded once. The chain carries TRBV10-1 and TRBJ2-7, with D possibly TRBD1 on 6 matching bases. This CDR3 spans 14 amino acids. Trimming took off 2 bases at V and 2 bases at J, with 10 bases between the two ends. Germline loops: CDR1 WNHNN, CDR2 SYGVQD (reference sequence). CDR3 DNA: TGCGCCAGCAGTGAGGTAGGGGGTACCTACGAGCAGTACTTC. Its protein is CASSEVGGTYEQYF.